These T cell receptor beta chains were read from a single sample in a study of blood T cell repertoires in COVID-19. Sequenced by immunoSEQ multiplex PCR; TCRdb stores in-frame clones only, minus some. The top ten hold roughly 5.3% of the sample, which has 200,000 to 250,000 clones, about 82% seen once. Sequencing was carried out using peripheral blood. All receptors derive from a man over 45 with COVID-19, enrolled during active disease. Each CDR3 is given with its conserved first and last residue. The D gene is left open where the match is weak. Clone size is not always given. Where it is, it says once, few, many or a class for expanded clones.

CDR3 length: 17; V gene: TRBV3-1/TRBV3-2; J gene: TRBJ2-1; D gene: .; clone size: .; CDR3 DNA: TGTGCCAGCAGCCTCTCGCGGGGCCTAAGCTCCTACAATGAGCAGTTCTTC; CDR3 protein: CASSLSRGLSSYNEQFF
CDR3 length: 16; V gene: TRBV3-1/TRBV3-2; J gene: TRBJ2-1; D gene: .; clone size: .; CDR3 DNA: TGTGCCAGCAGCCATTATCAGACAGGACCCTACAATGAGCAGTTCTTC; CDR3 protein: CASSHYQTGPYNEQFF
CDR3 length: 17; V gene: TRBV19; J gene: TRBJ1-5; D gene: TRBD1; clone size: .; CDR3 DNA: TGTGCCACTGAGATTGGAGCCGGGACAGTGGGCAATCAGCCCCAGCATTTT; CDR3 protein: CATEIGAGTVGNQPQHF
CDR3 length: 15; V gene: TRBV11-1; J gene: TRBJ2-2; D gene: .; clone size: .; CDR3 DNA: TGTGCCAGCAGCCTGGTAGCGGCGAACACCGGGGAGCTGTTTTTT; CDR3 protein: CASSLVAANTGELFF
CDR3 length: 15; V gene: TRBV5-1; J gene: TRBJ2-1; D gene: TRBD1; clone size: .; CDR3 DNA: TGCGCCAGCAGACCAGGACAGGGTTCCTACAATGAGCAGTTCTTC; CDR3 protein: CASRPGQGSYNEQFF
CDR3 length: 16; V gene: TRBV24-1; J gene: TRBJ2-1; D gene: .; clone size: .; CDR3 DNA: TGTGCCACCAGTGATTTGCAGTTTGCGGGGACCAATGAGCAGTTCTTC; CDR3 protein: CATSDLQFAGTNEQFF
CDR3 length: 12; V gene: TRBV5-8; J gene: TRBJ2-1; D gene: TRBD1; clone size: .; CDR3 DNA: TGTGCCAGCAGCCAGCCGGGACAGACACAGTTCTTC; CDR3 protein: CASSQPGQTQFF
CDR3 length: 16; V gene: TRBV4-3; J gene: TRBJ1-2; D gene: TRBD1; clone size: .; CDR3 DNA: TGCGCCAGCAGCCAGACACCCGGGACAGGGAACTATGGCTACACCTTC; CDR3 protein: CASSQTPGTGNYGYTF
CDR3 length: 13; V gene: TRBV10-2; J gene: TRBJ2-7; D gene: .; clone size: .; CDR3 DNA: TGCGCCAGCAGCCGGGGTAGTGGCTACGAGCAGTACTTC; CDR3 protein: CASSRGSGYEQYF
CDR3 length: 13; V gene: TRBV10-3; J gene: TRBJ1-1; D gene: .; clone size: .; CDR3 DNA: TGTGCCATCACGCGGACAGTGAACACTGAAGCTTTCTTT; CDR3 protein: CAITRTVNTEAFF
CDR3 length: 18; V gene: TRBV10-3; J gene: TRBJ2-2; D gene: .; clone size: .; CDR3 DNA: TGTGCCATCAGTGAGTCGTTTCAGGGGGGCACGAACACCGGGGAGCTGTTTTTT; CDR3 protein: CAISESFQGGTNTGELFF
CDR3 length: 17; V gene: TRBV25-1; J gene: TRBJ2-3; D gene: .; clone size: .; CDR3 DNA: TGTGCCAGCAGTGCCCCTGTGATTGAATGGGCCAGGGATACGCAGTATTTT; CDR3 protein: CASSAPVIEWARDTQYF
CDR3 length: 15; V gene: TRBV11-2; J gene: TRBJ2-7; D gene: .; clone size: .; CDR3 DNA: TGTGCCAGCAGCTTATTTCGCGGGACCTCCTACGAGCAGTACTTC; CDR3 protein: CASSLFRGTSYEQYF
CDR3 length: 14; V gene: TRBV9; J gene: TRBJ2-2; D gene: TRBD1; clone size: .; CDR3 DNA: TGTGCCAGCAGAGGGGACAGGGGTAACGGGGAGCTGTTTTTT; CDR3 protein: CASRGDRGNGELFF
CDR3 length: 15; V gene: TRBV4-1; J gene: TRBJ2-2; D gene: TRBD1; clone size: .; CDR3 DNA: TGCGCCAGCAGCCAAGAGACAGGGACCACCGGGGAGCTGTTTTTT; CDR3 protein: CASSQETGTTGELFF
CDR3 length: 15; V gene: TRBV5-1; J gene: TRBJ2-1; D gene: TRBD2; clone size: once; CDR3 DNA: TGCGCCAGCAGCTTGGTTGGCGGGGGGGCCAATGAGCAGTTCTTC; CDR3 protein: CASSLVGGGANEQFF
CDR3 length: 13; V gene: TRBV19; J gene: TRBJ1-5; D gene: TRBD1; clone size: .; CDR3 DNA: TGTGCCAGTAACGACAGGGTTAATCAGCCCCAGCATTTT; CDR3 protein: CASNDRVNQPQHF
CDR3 length: 18; V gene: TRBV3-1/TRBV3-2; J gene: TRBJ1-1; D gene: TRBD1; clone size: .; CDR3 DNA: TGTGCCAGCAGCCCTTACAGGGGGGCCAATACACTGAACACTGAAGCTTTCTTT; CDR3 protein: CASSPYRGANTLNTEAFF
CDR3 length: 15; V gene: TRBV7-2; J gene: TRBJ1-4; D gene: .; clone size: .; CDR3 DNA: TGTGCCAGCAGCTTACCGGAGCGGGTGCATGAAAAACTGTTTTTT; CDR3 protein: CASSLPERVHEKLFF
CDR3 length: 16; V gene: TRBV19; J gene: TRBJ2-2; D gene: .; clone size: .; CDR3 DNA: TGTGCCAGCCTCAACATGGGGTGGGAGCACACCGGGGAGCTGTTTTTT; CDR3 protein: CASLNMGWEHTGELFF
CDR3 length: 17; V gene: TRBV9; J gene: TRBJ2-2; D gene: .; clone size: .; CDR3 DNA: TGTGCCAGCAGCGTAGGGGAAAGGACTATTTCCACCGGGGAGCTGTTTTTT; CDR3 protein: CASSVGERTISTGELFF
CDR3 length: 15; V gene: TRBV6-1; J gene: TRBJ2-7; D gene: TRBD1; clone size: .; CDR3 DNA: TGTGCCAGCAGTGAGGACAGGAGACTCGTATACGAGCAGTACTTC; CDR3 protein: CASSEDRRLVYEQYF
CDR3 length: 16; V gene: TRBV27; J gene: TRBJ1-6; D gene: .; clone size: .; CDR3 DNA: TGTGCCAGCGGAGCGGGGTTCGGTACCTATAATTCACCCCTCCACTTT; CDR3 protein: CASGAGFGTYNSPLHF
CDR3 length: 13; V gene: TRBV9; J gene: TRBJ2-2; D gene: .; clone size: .; CDR3 DNA: TGTGCCAGCAGCCCCGTCCTGCGCGGGGAGCTGTTTTTT; CDR3 protein: CASSPVLRGELFF
CDR3 length: 14; V gene: TRBV5-4; J gene: TRBJ2-7; D gene: TRBD1; clone size: .; CDR3 DNA: TGTGCCAGCAGCACCGGGACAGCTTTCTACGAGCAGTACTTC; CDR3 protein: CASSTGTAFYEQYF
CDR3 length: 15; V gene: TRBV2; J gene: TRBJ2-7; D gene: .; clone size: .; CDR3 DNA: TGTGCCACCCTTGAGGGGCAGGGGTTTGCCTACGAGCAGTACTTC; CDR3 protein: CATLEGQGFAYEQYF
CDR3 length: 15; V gene: TRBV28; J gene: TRBJ2-3; D gene: .; clone size: .; CDR3 DNA: TGTGCCAGCAGTTTAGGGGCCACTAGCACAGATACGCAGTATTTT; CDR3 protein: CASSLGATSTDTQYF
CDR3 length: 13; V gene: TRBV25-1; J gene: TRBJ2-7; D gene: TRBD1; clone size: .; CDR3 DNA: TGTGCCAGCAACACCGGGACAGGGCACGAGCAGTACTTC; CDR3 protein: CASNTGTGHEQYF
CDR3 length: 13; V gene: TRBV2; J gene: TRBJ1-1; D gene: .; clone size: few; CDR3 DNA: TGTGCCAGCAGGGAGGAGAGGGAAGCTGAAGCTTTCTTT; CDR3 protein: CASREEREAEAFF
CDR3 length: 15; V gene: TRBV28; J gene: TRBJ1-3; D gene: .; clone size: .; CDR3 DNA: TGTGCCAGCAGTTTCTCTAAGATCTCTGGAAACACCATATATTTT; CDR3 protein: CASSFSKISGNTIYF
CDR3 length: 13; V gene: TRBV27; J gene: TRBJ1-1; D gene: .; clone size: .; CDR3 DNA: TGTGCCAGCAGTTCCCTGACAAACACTGAAGCTTTCTTT; CDR3 protein: CASSSLTNTEAFF
CDR3 length: 14; V gene: TRBV9; J gene: TRBJ2-3; D gene: TRBD2; clone size: .; CDR3 DNA: TGTGCCAGCAATGGGGGGGTCGAGTCAGATACGCAGTATTTT; CDR3 protein: CASNGGVESDTQYF
CDR3 length: 14; V gene: TRBV6-6; J gene: TRBJ1-6; D gene: .; clone size: .; CDR3 DNA: TGTGCCAGCACCTCCAGCTCCTATAATTCACCCCTCCACTTT; CDR3 protein: CASTSSSYNSPLHF
CDR3 length: 17; V gene: TRBV4-2; J gene: TRBJ2-7; D gene: TRBD2; clone size: .; CDR3 DNA: TGTGCCAGCAGCCAAGATCTGAATAGCGGGGCCCCCTACGAGCAGTACTTC; CDR3 protein: CASSQDLNSGAPYEQYF
CDR3 length: 15; V gene: TRBV6-1; J gene: TRBJ2-7; D gene: TRBD1; clone size: .; CDR3 DNA: TGTGCCAGCAGTGAAGGAAGACAGGGGAGGTACGAGCAGTACTTC; CDR3 protein: CASSEGRQGRYEQYF
CDR3 length: 18; V gene: TRBV14; J gene: TRBJ1-6; D gene: .; clone size: .; CDR3 DNA: TGTGCCAGCAGCCAAGTCTCGGGGTTCAGCTCCTATAATTCACCCCTCCACTTT; CDR3 protein: CASSQVSGFSSYNSPLHF
CDR3 length: 16; V gene: TRBV15; J gene: TRBJ2-1; D gene: TRBD2; clone size: .; CDR3 DNA: TGTGCCACCAGCATGAGATGGCGGGGGGGCCCCAATGAGCAGTTCTTC; CDR3 protein: CATSMRWRGGPNEQFF
CDR3 length: 11; V gene: TRBV6-5; J gene: TRBJ1-2; D gene: .; clone size: once; CDR3 DNA: TGTGCCAGCAGGAGAGGAGGAGGCTACACCTTC; CDR3 protein: CASRRGGGYTF
CDR3 length: 13; V gene: TRBV6-2/TRBV6-3; J gene: TRBJ1-5; D gene: .; clone size: .; CDR3 DNA: TGTGCCAGCAGTTTCGGGAGCAATCAGCCCCAGCATTTT; CDR3 protein: CASSFGSNQPQHF
CDR3 length: 13; V gene: TRBV7-8; J gene: TRBJ1-2; D gene: TRBD1; clone size: .; CDR3 DNA: TGTGCCAGCAGCCCGGACAGGGCTTATGGCTACACCTTC; CDR3 protein: CASSPDRAYGYTF
CDR3 length: 11; V gene: TRBV30; J gene: TRBJ2-7; D gene: TRBD1; clone size: .; CDR3 DNA: TGTGCCACCGGGACAGGGTACGAGCAGTACTTC; CDR3 protein: CATGTGYEQYF
CDR3 length: 17; V gene: TRBV5-4; J gene: TRBJ1-2; D gene: TRBD1; clone size: .; CDR3 DNA: TGTGCCAGCAGCCCGCCGACAGGGAAGAGGGCTAACTATGGCTACACCTTC; CDR3 protein: CASSPPTGKRANYGYTF
CDR3 length: 16; V gene: TRBV5-4; J gene: TRBJ2-7; D gene: TRBD2; clone size: .; CDR3 DNA: TGTGCCAGCAGCCTGTCAAGGACTAGCGTCCGTTACGAGCAGTACTTC; CDR3 protein: CASSLSRTSVRYEQYF
CDR3 length: 15; V gene: TRBV6-6; J gene: TRBJ2-7; D gene: .; clone size: .; CDR3 DNA: TGTGCCAGCAGTTACTCGATAGGACACGAACCCGAGCAGTACTTC; CDR3 protein: CASSYSIGHEPEQYF
CDR3 length: 15; V gene: TRBV13; J gene: TRBJ2-4; D gene: TRBD1; clone size: .; CDR3 DNA: TGTGCCAGCAGCATTAGACAGGGCACTAAAAACATTCAGTACTTC; CDR3 protein: CASSIRQGTKNIQYF
CDR3 length: 16; V gene: TRBV11-3; J gene: TRBJ2-1; D gene: TRBD2; clone size: .; CDR3 DNA: TGTGCCAGCAGCTTATTACGGGGGGAGTCGAGGAATGAGCAGTTCTTC; CDR3 protein: CASSLLRGESRNEQFF
CDR3 length: 16; V gene: TRBV7-3; J gene: TRBJ2-1; D gene: TRBD2; clone size: .; CDR3 DNA: TGTGCCAGCAGCTTAGGACTAGCGGGGTATGGCAATGAGCAGTTCTTC; CDR3 protein: CASSLGLAGYGNEQFF
CDR3 length: 20; V gene: TRBV6-2/TRBV6-3; J gene: TRBJ1-5; D gene: TRBD1; clone size: .; CDR3 DNA: TGTGCCAGCAGTTACTCTAGAGGATGGATGACAGGGGCGAGCAATCAGCCCCAGCATTTT; CDR3 protein: CASSYSRGWMTGASNQPQHF